This TCR beta chain comes out of a study of cytomegalovirus exposure and HLA in healthy donors. Primers for the PCR totalled 60 Vbeta and 13 Jbeta. Sequencing was performed with immunoSEQ multiplex PCR; in TCRdb, only in-frame clones are kept and a portion is missing. This sample has under 200,000 clones, with more than 70% found just once. General study findings and limits: V- and J-gene trimming in TCR beta was tied to a missense DCLRE1C variant by an analysis performed later.

Points on this clone: What it binds is unknown.

The sample comprised PBMCs. The sequence was obtained from a boy between 5 and 17 years old in good health and CMV-seronegative.

CDR3 residues: CASSRGTVNTEAFF. Written as DNA, the CDR3 is TGTGCCAGCAGCAGGGGGACAGTGAACACTGAAGCTTTCTTT. The V call is TRBV7-9, the J call TRBJ1-1; 7 bases agree with TRBD1. This CDR3 has 14 amino acids. J gave up 0 bases and V 5 bases, and 3 bases lay outside the gene matches. Germline CDR1 is SEHNR and CDR2 is FQNEAQ (reference sequence).